The 10 T cell receptor beta chains below come from one sample, sequenced in a study of T-cell memory formation after mild COVID-19 (dated by TCRdb to the early 2020s). The receptor library was made with 5' RACE. The data were produced on an Illumina NovaSeq 6000. TCRdb redid the processing of the public reads, applying fastp at Q25 and MiXCR, and retained in-frame beta chains. Each CDR3 protein gets just one entry, which takes the most common genes and DNA from the rows behind it. For this sample there are around 440,000 distinct CDR3 sequences; about 18% appear just once. Roughly an eighth of the sample goes to the ten largest clones. The specimen was PBMCs or a T cell subset sorted from them (not recorded which). These receptor sequences come from an adult woman who had mild COVID-19 (a few samples of this study predate the infection). The sample titles of this study are shuffled in the database, so cell type and time point are left out; the donor was told from shared clones.

The gene calls are TRBV3-1 and TRBJ2-3; weak D call: TRBD2 (7 bases). Germline CDR1 and CDR2: LGHDT and YNNKEL (reference sequence). The V end lost 4 bases, the J end lost 5 bases, and 16 bases lay between the germline ends. CDR3 length: 15 amino acids. For the CDR3, the DNA is TGTGCCAGCAGCCCGGCTGGGGGGGCTAGAGATACGCAGTATTTT. Translation: CASSPAGGARDTQYF.

This clonotype has a handful of counts. The chain has TRBV12-3 or TRBV12-4 and TRBJ2-5; 12 bases fit TRBD2. This CDR3 spans 17 amino acids. The V and J ends lost 6 bases and 4 bases, in that order; junction bases with no gene match: 12. CDR3 loop: CASRASGGARFRETQYF. DNA for the CDR3: TGTGCCAGCAGAGCTAGCGGGGGGGCCCGGTTTAGAGAGACCCAGTACTTC.

This clonotype was seen only a few times. The chain uses TRBV25-1 and TRBJ2-1; 9 nucleotides align to TRBD1. V was clipped by 7 bases and J by 6 bases; unmatched bases: 7. Per the germline V gene, CDR1 is MGHDK and CDR2 is SYGVNS. The CDR3 length is 14 residues. This CDR3 is CASIPGQGANEQFF. The CDR3 nucleotides read TGTGCCAGCATTCCGGGACAGGGCGCCAATGAGCAGTTCTTC.

The chain joins TRBV2 to TRBJ2-5, with 7 bases fitting TRBD1. This CDR3 is built from 13 residues. Germline V gene sequence: CDR1 SNHLY, CDR2 FYNNEI. Losses at the gene ends were 9 bases for V and 3 bases for J; bases not matched to a gene: 7. The CDR3 nucleotides are TGTGCCAGAGGACAGGAGCAGGAAGAGACCCAGTACTTC. The encoded protein is CARGQEQEETQYF. Based on the CDR3 plus reference TRBV2 and TRBJ2-5, the full variable domain is EPEVTQTPSHQVTQMGQEVILRCVPISNHLYFYWYRQILGQKVEFLVSFYNNEISEKSEIFDDQFSVERPDGSNFTLKIRSTKLEDSAMYFCARGQEQEETQYFGPGTRLLVL.

The chain joins TRBV7-2 to TRBJ2-7; D gene ambiguous. Germline values: CDR1 SGHTA, CDR2 FQGNSA. V was clipped by 2 bases and J by 3 bases, with 5 bases between them. The CDR3 contains 12 residues. Here the CDR3 DNA reads TGTGCCAGCAGCTTACGGATCTACGAGCAGTACTTC. This codes for CASSLRIYEQYF.

The chain employs TRBV7-9 and TRBJ2-3; D gene unclear. The V gene's germline CDR1 is SEHNR and CDR2 FQNEAQ (reference sequence). The CDR3 loop spans 13 amino acids. The V gene lost 8 bases and the J gene lost 4 bases, with 13 bases spanning the gap. The CDR3 loop is CASHLFGSDTQYF. The DNA of the CDR3 is TGTGCCAGCCACCTATTCGGGTCAGATACGCAGTATTTT.

The chain links TRBV5-1 to TRBJ2-5, with D maybe TRBD2 (6 bases). Trimming took off 3 bases at V and 8 bases at J, with 20 bases between the two ends. The germline V gene has CDR1 SGHRS and CDR2 YFSETQ. The CDR3 loop spans 15 amino acids. The CDR3 DNA sequence: TGCGCCAGCAGCTCCAGCACGGGGTCCGGGAGCACCCAGTACTTC. The encoded protein is CASSSSTGSGSTQYF.

This clonotype was seen repeatedly, ten times or more. This chain joins TRBV5-5 and TRBJ1-2, with no clear D. Trimming stripped 0 bases from V and 7 bases from J, with 16 bases between. Germline V gene sequence: CDR1 SGHKS, CDR2 YYEKEE (reference sequence). This CDR3 is 15 amino acids long. The CDR3 DNA reads as TGTGCCAGCAGCTTGGATCACAGCCCCAGAGGTGGCTACACCTTC. Protein: CASSLDHSPRGGYTF.

The rearrangement links TRBV10-3 to TRBJ2-1; D remains unclear. This CDR3 has 13 residues. Germline loops: CDR1 ENHRY, CDR2 SYGVKD. Between the trimmed V and J ends, which lost 4 bases and 3 bases, there was a span of 7 bases. CDR3 sequence (DNA): TGTGCCATCAGTGCGGACGGCTACAATGAGCAGTTCTTC. Translated, it gives CAISADGYNEQFF.

This chain uses TRBV11-2 with TRBJ2-5, with a tentative D call TRBD2 (6 bases). V lost 1 base and J 9 bases, leaving 27 bases between the germline ends. The CDR3 extends over 18 amino acids. Germline values: CDR1 SGHAT, CDR2 FQNNGV. The CDR3 sequence is CASSLAGFRKGRKRAQYF. The CDR3 region has the DNA TGTGCCAGCAGCTTAGCGGGGTTTCGAAAAGGCCGCAAGCGGGCCCAGTACTTC.